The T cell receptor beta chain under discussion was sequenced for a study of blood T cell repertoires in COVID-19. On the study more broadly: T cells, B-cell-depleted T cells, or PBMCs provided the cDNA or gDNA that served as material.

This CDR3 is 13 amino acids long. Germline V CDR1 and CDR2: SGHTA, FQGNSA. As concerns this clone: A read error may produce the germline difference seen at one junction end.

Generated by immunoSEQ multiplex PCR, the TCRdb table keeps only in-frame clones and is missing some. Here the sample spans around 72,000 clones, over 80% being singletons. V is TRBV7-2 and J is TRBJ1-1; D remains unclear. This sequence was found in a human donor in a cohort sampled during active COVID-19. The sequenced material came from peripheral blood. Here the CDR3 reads CVSSLERGTEAFF. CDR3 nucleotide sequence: TGTGTCAGCAGCTTAGAACGGGGAACTGAAGCTTTCTTT. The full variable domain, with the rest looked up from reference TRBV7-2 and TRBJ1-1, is GAGVSQSPSNKVTEKGKDVELRCDPISGHTALYWYRQSLGQGLEFLIYFQGNSAPDKSGLPSDRFSAERTGGSVSTLTIQRTQQEDSAVYLCVSSLERGTEAFFGQGTRLTVV.